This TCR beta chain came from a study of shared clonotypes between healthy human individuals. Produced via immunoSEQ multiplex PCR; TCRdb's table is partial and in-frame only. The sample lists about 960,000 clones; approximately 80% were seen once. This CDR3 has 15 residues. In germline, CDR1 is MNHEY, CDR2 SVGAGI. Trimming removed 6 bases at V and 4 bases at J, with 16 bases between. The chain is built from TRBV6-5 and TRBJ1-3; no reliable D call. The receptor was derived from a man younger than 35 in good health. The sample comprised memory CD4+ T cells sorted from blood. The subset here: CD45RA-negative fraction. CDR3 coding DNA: TGTGCCAGCAGCCCGTCGGGGTCTCCCGGAAACACCATATATTTT. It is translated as CASSPSGSPGNTIYF.